These T cell receptor beta chains were read from a single sample in a study of tumor-infiltrating lymphocytes in primary liver carcinoma. One entry per CDR3 protein, called by TCRdb with MiXCR from the multiplex PCR reads. The table records around 210,000 distinct CDR3 sequences, about 61% of them present only once. The sequenced sample consisted of peripheral blood. All receptors come from a woman aged 55-69 years with primary liver carcinoma and hepatitis B virus infection. CDR3s leave out the opening cysteine and the closing phenylalanine or tryptophan.

j_call,cdr3_length,v_call,cdr3_aa
TRBJ2-3,12,TRBV10-3,ATRSGSGTITQY
TRBJ2-3,15,TRBV6-6,ASSYSRGTCGTNTQY
TRBJ2-1,13,TRBV11-1,ANSLGGATHNEQF
TRBJ1-6,13,TRBV7-9,ASSFQSSYNSPLH
TRBJ1-2,10,TRBV6-5,ASTVAGEGYT
TRBJ1-3,13,TRBV28,ASRPGPGAGNTIY
TRBJ1-5,13,TRBV12-3/TRBV12-4,ASRYRGDFNQPQH
TRBJ2-1,12,TRBV10-2,ASTLGLPSHEQF
TRBJ2-1,13,TRBV5-6,ASSLLSRVGNEQF
TRBJ1-4,12,TRBV18,ASSRDRGDEKLF
TRBJ2-1,11,TRBV11-2,ASSFRRGNEQF
TRBJ2-1,19,TRBV6-6,ASSPGPRTGALAGGPHEQF
TRBJ2-3,14,TRBV5-1,ASSLTHQTGADTQY
TRBJ2-1,13,TRBV9,ASSESGISYNEQF
TRBJ2-5,13,TRBV5-1,ASSLEGGGWETQY
TRBJ1-3,12,TRBV5-6,ASSPVGVGNTTY
TRBJ2-1,13,TRBV11-3,ASSILAGGINEHF
TRBJ2-6,15,TRBV5-1,ASSLGQVISGANVLT
TRBJ2-1,12,TRBV14,ASNQTLSYNEQF
TRBJ2-3,16,TRBV5-1,ASSLEGPVGPFPDTQY
TRBJ2-3,13,TRBV28,ASSGTGGASDTQY
TRBJ2-7,12,TRBV4-2,ASSQGGQDYEQY
TRBJ2-1,16,TRBV11-3,ASSTELAGAHSYNDQF
TRBJ2-1,13,TRBV6-2/TRBV6-3,ASSLEGPSYNEQF
TRBJ2-7,13,TRBV7-9,ASSPRSTLSYEQY
TRBJ2-7,13,TRBV11-2,VSSSHPGQIYEQY
TRBJ1-3,13,TRBV6-5,ASRGQGLTGNTIY
TRBJ2-5,12,TRBV10-3,AVNLSRKGETQY
TRBJ1-1,15,TRBV5-4,ANSPLVGGVGGTEAF
TRBJ2-1,10,TRBV7-3,ASSLVHNEQF
TRBJ2-5,10,TRBV2,TSTVQGETQY
TRBJ2-1,12,TRBV30,ACRGLNPYNEQF
TRBJ2-3,12,TRBV5-6,ASKGTGTPDTQY
TRBJ2-1,15,TRBV18,ASSPTIDTENYNEQF
TRBJ1-1,13,TRBV11-3,ASSLFGRGNTEAF
TRBJ1-3,13,TRBV11-2,ASSSTGDAGNTIY
TRBJ2-2,13,TRBV11-3,ASSLGLQSSGELF
TRBJ2-7,10,TRBV11-1,ASSLAGTKQY
TRBJ1-1,10,TRBV28,ASSDRALQAF
NA,11,TRBV6-5,ANSGTVYQPQY